These 32 T cell receptor beta chains share one sample of origin, sequenced in a study of human T cells and chemical hapten exposure (dated by TCRdb to the early 2020s). Sample time point, as interpreted from the label and publication: patch test 3, about 24 weeks after DPC sensitization. The label giving this sample's treatment or condition can be read as: therapeutic diphenylcyclopropenone sensitization with weekly scalp DPC. Library preparation employed RACE. The listed sequencing device is NextSeq 500. TCRdb handled the public reads itself, with Q25 trimming in fastp and clone calling in MiXCR, and kept productive beta chains. Here each entry gathers all rows of one CDR3 protein and keeps the most common genes and DNA. The sample data list some 90,000 distinct CDR3 sequences, and roughly a tenth of these were observed just once. Jointly, the top ten make up approximately 0.99% of the sample. The material sequenced was whole blood, taken in connection with sensitization to the hapten diphenylcyclopropenone (DPC). The source of these receptors is a woman aged 25 to 39 with alopecia areata. Some clones in this sample may be carry-over from other donors' samples.

This clonotype was seen repeatedly, ten times or more. V is TRBV15 and J is TRBJ1-5; D is undetermined. The CDR3 loop spans 20 amino acids. The germline V gene encodes CDR1 LNHNV and CDR2 YYDKDF (reference sequence). V was clipped by 0 bases and J by 0 bases, with 21 bases between them. CDR3 nucleotide sequence: TGTGCCACCAGCAGAGATGGGGAAGGCGGCCGCCCCTATAGCAATCAGCCCCAGCATTTT. Its translation is CATSRDGEGGRPYSNQPQHF.

This clonotype showed up just a few times. J is TRBJ2-3 and V is TRBV5-1, with TRBD2 matching 10 bases. V was pared by 4 bases and J by 4 bases, with 3 bases of the junction left unmatched. Germline lookup yields CDR1 SGHRS and CDR2 YFSETQ. CDR3 length: 14 residues. The CDR3 DNA is TGCGCCAGCAGCCCAGGGACTAGCGCAGATACGCAGTATTTT. Translating it yields CASSPGTSADTQYF.

The table lists this clonotype with a few counts. The V gene is TRBV7-9, the J gene TRBJ2-3; tentative D call: TRBD2 (7 bases). Per the germline V gene, CDR1 is SEHNR and CDR2 is FQNEAQ (reference sequence). CDR3 length equals 14 residues. Trimming stripped 1 base from V and 4 bases from J, with 9 bases between. The CDR3, as DNA: TGTGCCAGCAGCTTAGAGGGGGGGCCAGATACGCAGTATTTT. It specifies CASSLEGGPDTQYF.

This clonotype was seen a handful of times. The V and J genes are TRBV20-1 and TRBJ2-3; 8 bases agree with TRBD2. V shed 3 bases and J 4 bases; nucleotides not matched to a gene: 6. The germline CDR1 and CDR2 sequences are DFQATT and SNEGSKA (reference sequence). The CDR3 spans 14 residues. CDR3 nucleotide sequence: TGCAGTGCTAGCGGGGGGGTCCCCCCAGATACGCAGTATTTT. Its translation: CSASGGVPPDTQYF.

This clonotype was counted many times. The V and J genes are TRBV4-3 and TRBJ1-3; possible D gene TRBD1, 5 bases. Germline loops: CDR1 LGHNA, CDR2 YSLEER. The V gene lost 4 bases and the J gene lost 6 bases, with 13 bases spanning the gap. The CDR3 has 14 residues. CDR3 sequence reads: CASSPKGSSNTIYF. The CDR3 bases are TGCGCCAGCAGCCCCAAGGGGTCATCAAACACCATATATTTT.

The sample holds a few counts of this clonotype. The chain recombines TRBV5-1 with TRBJ1-2; D perhaps matches TRBD1 (5 bases). Between the trimmed V and J ends, which lost 5 bases and 6 bases, there was a span of 23 bases. CDR1 is SGHRS, CDR2 YFSETQ, per germline. The CDR3 length is 16 residues. The CDR3 loop is CASRSPGPPRSDGYTF. The CDR3 coding sequence is TGCGCCAGCAGATCGCCGGGACCCCCCCGGTCGGATGGCTACACCTTC.

J is TRBJ1-1 and V is TRBV20-1; D might be TRBD1 (6 bases). The CDR3 has 13 residues. Germline-derived CDR1 and CDR2 are DFQATT and SNEGSKA (reference sequence). The CDR3, as DNA: TGCAGCCCCCGGAGGGGGGTGAACACTGAAGCTTTCTTT. Protein product: CSPRRGVNTEAFF.

This rearrangement joins TRBV6-2 or TRBV6-3 to TRBJ1-5; D may be TRBD1 (6 bases). The length of the CDR3 is 17 residues. Germline V CDR1 and CDR2: MNHEY, SVGEGT. Trimming took 5 bases from V and 3 from J, leaving 20 bases between them. The CDR3 here is CASSQPAGGPVNQPQHF. CDR3 nucleotide sequence: TGTGCCAGCAGTCAACCCGCCGGGGGGCCTGTCAATCAGCCCCAGCATTTT.

This clonotype was counted a few times. J is TRBJ1-4 and V is TRBV5-4; a possible D gene is TRBD1 (5 bases). This CDR3 has 14 amino acids. CDR1 SGHNT and CDR2 YYREEE come from the germline V gene (reference sequence). Trimming removed 4 bases at V and 8 bases at J, with 15 bases between. CDR3 coding DNA: TGTGCCAGCAGCCAACGGGACCGCGTAGAAAAACTGTTTTTT. Amino acids: CASSQRDRVEKLFF.

The chain uses TRBV27 and TRBJ2-7; the match to TRBD1 covers 8 bases. Germline V gene lookup returns CDR1 MNHEY and CDR2 SMNVEV (reference sequence). This CDR3 is 17 amino acids long. The J segment lost 4 bases and the V segment lost 4 bases, leaving 15 bases of the junction unmatched. CDR3 protein: CASSSATGVSLSYEQYF. The DNA of the CDR3 is TGTGCCAGCAGTTCCGCGACAGGGGTATCCCTTTCGTACGAGCAGTACTTC.

This clonotype was detected a few times. CDR3 coding DNA: TGTGCCAGCAGTTTCCCGGACAGGATGAACACTGAAGCTTTCTTT. Its translation is CASSFPDRMNTEAFF. This chain links TRBV12-3 or TRBV12-4 with TRBJ1-1, with 7 positions matching TRBD1. J gave up 0 bases and V 3 bases, and 4 bases lay outside the gene matches. The CDR3 sequence is 15 residues long.

CDR3: CAWSVLEGAGGYTF. The CDR3 DNA sequence: TGTGCCTGGAGTGTACTAGAGGGGGCGGGCGGCTACACCTTC. The chain has TRBV30 and TRBJ1-2; 7 bases align to TRBD1. The CDR3 length is 14 residues. V dropped 0 bases and J dropped 8; count of bases not matched to a gene: 9. Germline CDR1 reads GTSNPN; CDR2 reads SVGIG (reference sequence).

Ten or more counts support this clonotype. The chain has TRBV3-1 and TRBJ2-3; no firm D call. Trimming shortened V by 1 base and J by 2 bases, and 13 bases separated the two germline ends. CDR1 and CDR2 from the germline V gene are LGHDT and YNNKEL (reference sequence). The CDR3 is 16 amino acids. The DNA for the CDR3 is TGTGCCAGCAGCCAAGCTGGGGAAGGGTTCACAGATACGCAGTATTTT. Translation: CASSQAGEGFTDTQYF.

The V and J genes are TRBV5-1 and TRBJ1-2, with TRBD1 identical over 9 bases. The V segment lost 4 bases and the J segment 4 bases; nucleotides outside the gene matches: 8. Germline CDR1 SGHRS, CDR2 YFSETQ. The CDR3 loop spans 15 amino acids. CDR3 sequence: CASSTGTGLFYGYTF. In DNA form, the CDR3 reads TGCGCCAGCAGCACCGGGACAGGGCTTTTCTATGGCTACACCTTC.

This clonotype was observed a handful of times. The chain combines TRBV7-9 with TRBJ2-1; 8 bases agree with TRBD2. The J segment lost 7 bases and the V segment lost 1 base, leaving 6 bases of the junction unmatched. This CDR3 region has 15 residues. Germline assignment: CDR1 SEHNR and CDR2 FQNEAQ (reference sequence). In nucleotides, the CDR3 is TGTGCCAGCAGCTTAGTACTAGCGGAAGCTAATGAGCAGTTCTTC. It specifies CASSLVLAEANEQFF.

The V call is TRBV5-5, the J call TRBJ2-3; 7 bases agree with TRBD2. The germline V gene encodes CDR1 SGHKS and CDR2 YYEKEE (reference sequence). The CDR3 is 16 amino acids. V shed 6 bases and J 1 base; nucleotides not matched to a gene: 11. The CDR3 DNA sequence: TGTGCCAGCACCGGACTAGGGACCGGCGGCACAGATACGCAGTATTTT. Amino acids: CASTGLGTGGTDTQYF.

This clonotype was detected many times. The rearrangement links TRBV6-2 or TRBV6-3 to TRBJ2-2, with D unresolved. Germline CDR1 reads MNHEY; CDR2 reads SVGEGT. The CDR3 is 14 amino acids. The V gene lost 7 bases and the J gene lost 1 base, with 10 bases spanning the gap. The CDR3 coding sequence is TGTGCCAGCAATGTTGCAGGGAACACCGGGGAGCTGTTTTTT. Amino acid sequence: CASNVAGNTGELFF.

The chain is built from TRBV11-2 and TRBJ1-4, with TRBD1 matching 7 bases. The CDR3 length is 14 residues. J was trimmed by 8 bases and V by 5 bases; bases with no gene match: 8. Germline-derived CDR1 and CDR2 are SGHAT and FQNNGV. This chain's CDR3 is CASSAYRGEEKLFF. In DNA, the CDR3 is TGTGCCAGCAGCGCCTACAGGGGTGAAGAAAAACTGTTTTTT. Looking up the rest from reference TRBV11-2 and TRBJ1-4 gives the full variable domain: EAGVAQSPRYKIIEKRQSVAFWCNPISGHATLYWYQQILGQGPKLLIQFQNNGVVDDSQLPKDRFSAERLKGVDSTLKIQPAKLEDSAVYLCASSAYRGEEKLFFGSGTQLSVL.

V usage is TRBV6-2 or TRBV6-3 and J usage is TRBJ2-3, with D perhaps given as TRBD1 or TRBD2 (5 bases each). The V end was cut by 8 bases, the J end by 2 bases, with 11 bases between. Germline V lookup: CDR1 MNHEY, CDR2 SVGEGT. The CDR3 length is 13 residues. The CDR3 DNA sequence: TGTGCCAGCGAGGGACCACACACAGATACGCAGTATTTT. Its translation is CASEGPHTDTQYF.

The chain couples TRBV29-1 to TRBJ2-3; D could derive from TRBD1 or TRBD2 (6 bases each). Per the germline V gene, CDR1 is SQVTM and CDR2 is ANQGSEA. The V and J ends lost 4 bases and 0 bases respectively, with 17 bases between them. This CDR3 is built from 16 residues. DNA for the CDR3: TGCAGCGTTGGCCGGGGGCTGGCGACTAGCACAGATACGCAGTATTTT. Amino acid sequence: CSVGRGLATSTDTQYF.

This clonotype was seen a handful of times. This sequence joins TRBV20-1 and TRBJ2-7, with D maybe TRBD2 (5 bases). V dropped 0 bases and J dropped 7 bases, with 19 bases sitting between them. CDR3 length: 15 amino acids. Germline V gives CDR1 DFQATT, CDR2 SNEGSKA (reference sequence). CDR3 protein: CSARDLVPGIWEQYF. The DNA of the CDR3 is TGCAGTGCTAGAGATCTGGTTCCCGGGATTTGGGAGCAGTACTTC.

This clonotype was recorded at least ten times. The chain is built from TRBV4-3 and TRBJ2-3; D is possibly TRBD2 (6 bases). V was clipped by 0 bases and J by 0 bases, with 13 bases between them. Germline V CDR1 and CDR2: LGHNA, YSLEER. This CDR3 comprises 17 residues. The CDR3 bases are TGCGCCAGCAGCCAAGATTTCCTAGCGACTAGCACAGATACGCAGTATTTT. This gives the protein CASSQDFLATSTDTQYF.

The CDR3 spells CASSQEGVGDSYNSPLHF. In DNA form, the CDR3 reads TGCGCCAGCAGCCAAGAGGGGGTAGGGGACTCCTATAATTCACCCCTCCACTTT. The chain uses TRBV4-1 and TRBJ1-6, with D perhaps matching TRBD1 (5 bases). Germline loops: CDR1 MGHRA, CDR2 YSYEKL. The CDR3 covers 18 residues. V dropped 0 bases and J dropped 0 bases, with 12 bases sitting between them.

This clonotype was detected ten times or more. This chain uses TRBV20-1 with TRBJ1-2; D is possibly TRBD1 (6 bases). Germline assignment: CDR1 DFQATT and CDR2 SNEGSKA (reference sequence). The CDR3 is 16 residues long. The V end lost 6 bases, the J end lost 4 bases, and 24 bases lay between the germline ends. Here the CDR3 DNA reads TGCAGTGCACCCGCAGGAGGACAGCCAGAACCCTATGGCTACACCTTC. Protein: CSAPAGGQPEPYGYTF.

At least ten counts were recorded for this clonotype. The chain carries TRBV3-1 and TRBJ1-1; TRBD1 is a possible D gene (6 bases). Germline V CDR1 and CDR2: LGHDT, YNNKEL (reference sequence). This CDR3 is 15 amino acids long. Trimming pared 1 base from V and 5 bases from J, leaving 14 bases between. CDR3 coding DNA: TGTGCCAGCAGCCAAGTGGGGGGCTTGGGTACTGAAGCTTTCTTT. The encoded protein is CASSQVGGLGTEAFF.

This clonotype was seen ten or more times. The V call is TRBV20-1, the J call TRBJ1-1; D unresolved. Trimming shortened V by 1 base and J by 1 base, and 4 bases separated the two germline ends. This CDR3 region has 12 residues. CDR1 is DFQATT and CDR2 is SNEGSKA in the germline V gene (reference sequence). DNA for the CDR3: TGCAGTGCTAGAGTAGCGAACACTGAAGCTTTCTTT. This codes for CSARVANTEAFF.

This clonotype showed up just a few times. V is TRBV12-3 or TRBV12-4 and J is TRBJ2-2; TRBD2 matches 8 bases. The V segment lost 7 bases and the J segment 6 bases; nucleotides outside the gene matches: 1. The CDR3 contains 12 residues. CDR3 residues: CASNGGAGELFF. CDR3 coding DNA: TGTGCCAGCAACGGGGGGGCCGGGGAGCTGTTTTTT.

This clonotype has ten or more counts. The rearrangement uses TRBV6-5 and TRBJ1-4; 9 bases align to TRBD1. V gave up 6 bases and J gave up 7 bases; unmatched junction bases: 9. Looked up from germline, CDR1 is MNHEY and CDR2 is SVGAGI. The CDR3 contains 15 residues. CDR3 in DNA: TGTGCCAGCAGCCGGTCTGAGACAGGGGGTGAAAAACTGTTTTTT. Amino acids: CASSRSETGGEKLFF.

The rearrangement uses TRBV11-2 and TRBJ2-3; 12 nucleotides match TRBD2. Per the germline V gene, CDR1 is SGHAT and CDR2 is FQNNGV. Trimming cost V 6 bases and J 3 bases; bases outside gene matches: 10. The CDR3 covers 17 residues. The CDR3 reads CASSRQLAGGLTDTQYF. CDR3 DNA: TGTGCCAGCAGTCGACAGCTAGCGGGAGGGTTAACAGATACGCAGTATTTT. Full variable domain (remainder filled in from reference TRBV11-2 and TRBJ2-3): EAGVAQSPRYKIIEKRQSVAFWCNPISGHATLYWYQQILGQGPKLLIQFQNNGVVDDSQLPKDRFSAERLKGVDSTLKIQPAKLEDSAVYLCASSRQLAGGLTDTQYFGPGTRLTVL.

This clonotype occurred many times. V gene TRBV28 combines with J gene TRBJ1-2, with 8 bases matching TRBD1. The CDR3 loop spans 12 amino acids. Trimming took 3 bases from V and 8 from J; bases not matched to a gene: 2. Germline CDR1 is MDHEN and CDR2 is SYDVKM. The CDR3 loop reads CASSFDRGGYTF. The CDR3 coding sequence is TGTGCCAGCAGTTTCGACAGGGGCGGCTACACCTTC.

There are many counts of this clonotype. The chain is built from TRBV11-3 and TRBJ2-5, with TRBD2 matching over 8 bases. The germline CDR1 and CDR2 sequences are SGHNT and YENEEA. The J segment lost 4 bases and the V segment lost 3 bases, leaving 13 bases of the junction unmatched. This CDR3 region has 17 residues. The CDR3 nucleotides are TGTGCCAGCAGCTTCCGCGGCGGGACTAGTCATAGAGAGACCCAGTACTTC. Translated, it gives CASSFRGGTSHRETQYF. Drawing the rest from reference TRBV11-3 and TRBJ2-5, the complete variable domain is EAGVVQSPRYKIIEKKQPVAFWCNPISGHNTLYWYLQNLGQGPELLIRYENEEAVDDSQLPKDRFSAERLKGVDSTLKIQPAELGDSAVYLCASSFRGGTSHRETQYFGPGTRLLVL.

This clonotype turned up a few times. V gene TRBV5-1 combines with J gene TRBJ2-1, with D unresolved. Per germline, CDR1 SGHRS and CDR2 YFSETQ. The length of the CDR3 is 13 residues. V lost 0 bases and J lost 6, with 7 bases in between. The CDR3 sequence: CASSLGLTNEQFF. CDR3 nucleotide sequence: TGCGCCAGCAGCTTGGGACTGACCAATGAGCAGTTCTTC.